A single sample is the source of the 23 T cell receptor beta chains below, sequenced in a study of T-cell memory formation after mild COVID-19. TCRdb called the 5' RACE reads again in MiXCR, with one record for every CDR3 protein. This sample has roughly 13,000 distinct CDR3 sequences, with around 20% found just once. Sequencing input: PBMCs or a T cell subset sorted from them (not recorded which). The receptors stem from an adult woman who had mild COVID-19 (a few samples of this study predate the infection). Cell type and time point are not known.

Many counts were recorded for this clonotype. V and J are TRBV12-3 or TRBV12-4 and TRBJ1-2; D uncertain. The length of the CDR3 is 16 residues. With 1 base removed from V and 4 bases from J, the gap between germline ends came to 16 bases. DNA of the CDR3: TGTGCCAGCAGTTTAGGGGCCACTCCTTGGGGCTATGGCTACACCTTC. Protein: CASSLGATPWGYGYTF.

This clonotype has a count of ten or more. The junction and the germline gene differ at one end; a read error may be behind it. The genes are TRBV3-1 and TRBJ2-1; 8 nucleotides match TRBD2. The CDR3 contains 15 residues. The germline V gene has CDR1 LGHDT and CDR2 YNNKEL (reference sequence). CDR3 coding DNA: TGTGCCAGCAGCCAGGCCGGGACTAGTCTAATTTCATGGATCTTC. Amino acid sequence: CASSQAGTSLISWIF.

This clonotype occurred many times. In DNA, the CDR3 is TGTGCCAGCAGCATATCCCACTCCTACGAGCAGTACTTC. This encodes CASSISHSYEQYF. The chain couples TRBV7-2 to TRBJ2-7; D gene uncertain. Trimming pared 5 bases from V and 0 bases from J, leaving 8 bases between. The germline gives CDR1 SGHTA, CDR2 FQGNSA. The CDR3 consists of 13 residues. Full variable domain (outside the CDR3, taken from reference TRBV7-2 and TRBJ2-7): GAGVSQSPSNKVTEKGKDVELRCDPISGHTALYWYRQSLGQGLEFLIYFQGNSAPDKSGLPSDRFSAERTGGSVSTLTIQRTQQEDSAVYLCASSISHSYEQYFGPGTRLTVT.

This clonotype showed up many times. The CDR3 loop is CASSHLTNYDTEAFF. The CDR3 DNA reads TGCGCCAGCAGCCATCTAACCAACTATGACACTGAAGCTTTCTTT. This sequence joins TRBV4-1 and TRBJ1-1, with D hard to call. V was shortened by 3 bases and J by 3 bases, with 14 bases between the two germline ends. CDR3 size: 15 residues. Germline CDR1 and CDR2: MGHRA and YSYEKL.

Ten or more counts support this clonotype. This rearrangement joins TRBV18 to TRBJ2-1, with 7 bases that match TRBD1. This CDR3 comprises 14 residues. J was trimmed by 4 bases and V by 6 bases; bases with no gene match: 6. The germline CDR1 and CDR2 sequences are KGHSH and LQKENI. CDR3 nucleotides: TGTGCCAGCTCCCGGACAGGATTTTACAATGAGCAGTTCTTC. It yields the protein CASSRTGFYNEQFF.

In this sample, this clonotype turned up many times. CDR3 nucleotides: TGTGCCAGCTCACCCCAAGGGTCGGGGGGTTCGTACGAGCAGTACTTC. Translating it yields CASSPQGSGGSYEQYF. The V and J genes are TRBV18 and TRBJ2-7; 7 bases line up with TRBD2. Germline CDR1 KGHSH, CDR2 LQKENI. With V trimmed by 3 bases and J by 4 bases, 12 bases remained unmatched. This CDR3 comprises 16 residues.

The genes are TRBV20-1 and TRBJ2-7, with 8 bases matching TRBD2. Looked up from germline, CDR1 is DFQATT and CDR2 is SNEGSKA (reference sequence). This CDR3 has 16 residues. Losses at the gene ends were 6 bases for V and 2 bases for J; bases not matched to a gene: 15. For the CDR3, the DNA is TGCAGTGCCACGCCGGGACTAGAGGCGGGTCCCTACGAGCAGTACTTC. Protein sequence: CSATPGLEAGPYEQYF.

This clonotype came up many times. The J gene is TRBJ2-5, the V gene TRBV7-8; D is unclear. CDR1 and CDR2 (germline): SGHVS, FQNEAQ. CDR3 length: 14 amino acids. The V gene lost 5 bases and the J gene lost 5 bases, with 15 bases spanning the gap. The CDR3 DNA reads as TGTGCCAGCAGCCCCCAAGCCACTCTGGAGACCCAGTACTTC. Amino acids: CASSPQATLETQYF. The complete variable domain, with remaining parts taken from reference TRBV7-8 and TRBJ2-5, reads GAGVSQSPRYKVAKRGQDVALRCDPISGHVSLFWYQQALGQGPEFLTYFQNEAQLDKSGLPSDRFFAERPEGSVSTLKIQRTQQEDSAVYLCASSPQATLETQYFGPGTRLLVL.

This clonotype showed up many times. This chain links TRBV7-9 with TRBJ2-3, with D possibly TRBD2 on 6 matching bases. The CDR3 runs to 16 residues. Germline CDR1 is SEHNR and CDR2 is FQNEAQ (reference sequence). Trimming removed 0 bases from V and 2 bases from J, with 12 bases in between. CDR3 amino acids: CASSLAAGGITDTQYF. The CDR3 nucleotides read TGTGCCAGCAGCTTAGCGGCAGGCGGGATCACAGATACGCAGTATTTT.

This sequence joins TRBV5-1 and TRBJ2-3, with D unclear. Trimming cost V 0 bases and J 3 bases, with 5 bases left between them. The CDR3 loop spans 13 amino acids. Germline-derived CDR1 and CDR2 are SGHRS and YFSETQ. The CDR3 DNA reads as TGCGCCAGCAGCTTGGCAGTTACAGATACGCAGTATTTT. Residues: CASSLAVTDTQYF.

This clonotype was seen ten or more times. V and J are TRBV29-1 and TRBJ2-7; D may be TRBD1 or TRBD2 (5 bases each). Germline V gene data show CDR1 as SQVTM and CDR2 as ANQGSEA. Trimming cost V 6 bases and J 2 bases, with 8 bases left between them. This CDR3 is 11 amino acids long. CDR3 nucleotide sequence: TGCAGCGTAGGGACGACCTACGAGCAGTACTTC. This sequence encodes CSVGTTYEQYF.

The sample holds many counts of this clonotype. The chain has TRBV9 and TRBJ1-1, with D unresolved. CDR1 is SGDLS and CDR2 is YYNGEE in the germline V gene. V was shortened by 0 bases and J by 0 bases, with 3 bases between the two germline ends. CDR3 length: 13 residues. For the CDR3, the DNA is TGTGCCAGCAGCGTAGACATGAACACTGAAGCTTTCTTT. Translated: CASSVDMNTEAFF.

The chain has TRBV29-1 and TRBJ2-3; no definite D call. This CDR3 is built from 13 residues. V lost 6 bases, J lost 6 bases, and 16 bases lay in between. Germline values: CDR1 SQVTM, CDR2 ANQGSEA. CDR3 bases: TGCAGCGTGGGCCGAAGAATGGCGGATACGCAGTATTTT. This gives the protein CSVGRRMADTQYF.

The chain links TRBV12-3 or TRBV12-4 to TRBJ1-5, with 7 bases aligning to TRBD1. With 10 bases clipped from V and 2 bases from J, the junction kept 5 bases outside the gene matches. The CDR3 contains 13 residues. The CDR3 DNA reads as TGTGCCACCGCCAGGGGGGGCAATCAGCCCCAGCATTTT. As protein: CATARGGNQPQHF.

This clonotype was recorded at least ten times. The chain couples TRBV30 to TRBJ2-7, with unresolved D. V was shortened by 0 bases and J by 1 base, with 1 base between the two germline ends. CDR1 GTSNPN and CDR2 SVGIG come from the germline V gene (reference sequence). This CDR3 has 11 residues. CDR3 protein: CAWSVSYEQYF. The DNA of the CDR3 is TGTGCCTGGAGTGTTTCCTACGAGCAGTACTTC. The whole variable domain, remainder taken from reference TRBV30 and TRBJ2-7, is SQTIHQWPATLVQPVGSPLSLECTVEGTSNPNLYWYRQAAGRGLQLLFYSVGIGQISSEVPQNLSASRPQDRQFILSSKKLLLSDSGFYLCAWSVSYEQYFGPGTRLTVT.

In its sample, this clonotype was seen many times. This sequence joins TRBV12-3 or TRBV12-4 and TRBJ1-2, with 10 bases aligning to TRBD1. Trimming cost V 6 bases and J 4 bases; bases outside gene matches: 8. The CDR3 extends over 15 amino acids. The CDR3, as DNA: TGTGCCAGCAGCCCTGGGACAGGGGCCTTCTATGGCTACACCTTC. The encoded protein is CASSPGTGAFYGYTF.

The rearrangement joins TRBV6-6 to TRBJ2-3, with 7 bases lining up with TRBD2. Germline values: CDR1 MNHNY, CDR2 SVGAGI (reference sequence). CDR3 size: 15 residues. V lost 5 bases and J lost 3; bases outside the gene matches: 8. Written as DNA, the CDR3 is TGTGCCAGCAGTCCCCTACTAGCGAGTACAGATACGCAGTATTTT. Amino acids: CASSPLLASTDTQYF.

Judged by abundance, this clonotype is medium-sized. The chain carries TRBV18 and TRBJ1-5; D unresolved. The germline V and J ends were trimmed by 6 bases and 2 bases, with 14 bases remaining between them. Germline V lookup: CDR1 KGHSH, CDR2 LQKENI. The CDR3 contains 15 residues. CDR3 region: CASSVSTIGNQPQHF. In DNA form, the CDR3 reads TGTGCCAGCTCGGTCAGTACAATCGGCAATCAGCCCCAGCATTTT.

This clonotype was picked up many times. The J gene is TRBJ1-2, the V gene TRBV7-9; the D is unclear. The CDR3 contains 14 residues. The germline gives CDR1 SEHNR, CDR2 FQNEAQ (reference sequence). The ends were cut back, 0 bases at V and 4 bases at J, with 9 bases in the middle. CDR3 sequence (DNA): TGTGCCAGCAGCTTAGCCACGGTACCCTATGGCTACACCTTC. Protein sequence: CASSLATVPYGYTF.

CDR3 amino acids: CSARPRTGPNTEAFF. CDR3 in DNA: TGCAGTGCTAGGCCCCGGACAGGGCCGAACACTGAAGCTTTCTTT. The chain uses TRBV20-1 and TRBJ1-1; 8 bases agree with TRBD1. The CDR3 extends over 15 amino acids. The V and J ends lost 3 bases and 1 base, in that order; junction bases with no gene match: 7. CDR1 DFQATT and CDR2 SNEGSKA come from the germline V gene (reference sequence).

The chain has TRBV7-2 and TRBJ2-3; D may match TRBD1 or TRBD2 (6 bases each). The CDR3 loop spans 15 amino acids. The germline CDR1 and CDR2 sequences are SGHTA and FQGNSA. V was cut by 4 bases and J by 2 bases, with 13 bases left in between. For the CDR3, the DNA is TGTGCCAGCAGCTCCTCCGGGGGCTTCACAGATACGCAGTATTTT. Amino acids: CASSSSGGFTDTQYF.

By frequency in the sample, this clonotype is medium-sized. The chain links TRBV20-1 to TRBJ2-5, with 12 nucleotides matching TRBD2. The CDR3 contains 15 residues. Germline V gene data show CDR1 as DFQATT and CDR2 as SNEGSKA (reference sequence). V shed 5 bases and J 1 base; nucleotides not matched to a gene: 5. CDR3 sequence reads: CSADLLAGGQETQYF. The CDR3, as DNA: TGCAGTGCTGACCTACTAGCGGGGGGCCAAGAGACCCAGTACTTC.

The table lists this clonotype with many counts. The genes are TRBV20-1 and TRBJ2-1; 13 bases are a match to TRBD2. Germline CDR1 DFQATT, CDR2 SNEGSKA (reference sequence). The CDR3 is 17 residues long. Trimming cost V 4 bases and J 0 bases; bases outside gene matches: 6. The CDR3 is CSAKGTSGILSYNEQFF. The DNA of the CDR3 is TGCAGTGCTAAGGGGACTAGCGGGATCCTCTCCTACAATGAGCAGTTCTTC.